What follows is one TCR beta chain and its context. As processed by the authors: The authors estimated nucleated cell counts from reference gene primer amplification. Repertoires were generated with immunoSEQ multiplex PCR, while TCRdb's copy carries only in-frame clones and drops some. V and J calls and clone size follow that table, whereas D and trimming were derived from the DNA. This table has about 160,000 clones, over 85% appearing once. The CDR3 consists of 15 residues. J lost 0 bases, V lost 2 bases, and 3 bases had no gene match. Germline CDR1 reads SEHNR; CDR2 reads FQNEAQ (reference sequence). The data were taken from a study of blood T cell repertoires in COVID-19. Seattle's enrolled individuals joined amid active infection and were then monitored longitudinally.

The sequenced sample consisted of peripheral blood. The V call is TRBV7-9, the J call TRBJ2-7, with 8 bases identical to TRBD1. The receptor comes from a woman between 55 and 75 years old with COVID-19, enrolled during active disease. CDR3 coding DNA: TGTGCCAGCAGCTTAACGACAGGGGCCTCCTACGAGCAGTACTTC. Amino acids: CASSLTTGASYEQYF.